These 20 T cell receptor beta chains came from one sample sequenced in a study of PD-L1 blockade in urothelial cancer. Only in-frame clones appear in the TCRdb table, and some are missing; sequencing was by immunoSEQ multiplex PCR. The sample comprises approximately 93,000 clones, less than 85% of which are singletons, and around 7.7% rests with the top ten. The time point was: peripheral blood 6 weeks after treatment start. This material consisted of PBMCs, taken around atezolizumab (anti-PD-L1) treatment. The receptors shown here come from a man aged 70 or older with urothelial cancer.

The rearrangement joins TRBV15 to TRBJ2-7; 12 nucleotides line up with TRBD2. CDR1 and CDR2 (germline): LNHNV, YYDKDF (reference sequence). Losses at the gene ends were 8 bases for V and 5 bases for J; bases not matched to a gene: 7. The CDR3 covers 14 residues. The CDR3 is CATASGGALDEQYF. The CDR3 DNA reads as TGTGCCACCGCTAGCGGGGGGGCCCTCGACGAGCAGTACTTC. The full variable domain, rest sourced from reference TRBV15 and TRBJ2-7, is DAMVIQNPRYQVTQFGKPVTLSCSQTLNHNVMYWYQQKSSQAPKLLFHYYDKDFNNEADTPDNFQSRRPNTSFCFLDIRSPGLGDTAMYLCATASGGALDEQYFGPGTRLTVT.

The genes are TRBV5-4 and TRBJ2-2, with 12 bases fitting TRBD2. The CDR3 sequence is 17 residues long. The V gene end was trimmed by 4 bases and the J gene end by 3 bases; junction bases not matched to a gene: 7. CDR1 and CDR2 from the germline V gene are SGHNT and YYREEE (reference sequence). The CDR3 coding sequence is TGTGCCAGCAGCACAACCCTAGCGGGGGGGGACACCGGGGAGCTGTTTTTT. Translation: CASSTTLAGGDTGELFF.

The J gene is TRBJ1-1, the V gene TRBV5-1; D might be TRBD1 (6 bases). The CDR3 sequence is 15 residues long. Germline values: CDR1 SGHRS, CDR2 YFSETQ. With 0 bases removed from V and 1 base from J, the gap between germline ends came to 10 bases. CDR3 sequence reads: CASSLADRPNTEAFF. In nucleotides, the CDR3 is TGCGCCAGCAGCTTGGCCGACAGGCCGAACACTGAAGCTTTCTTT.

The rearrangement joins TRBV29-1 to TRBJ2-5; 11 bases align to TRBD1. Per germline, CDR1 SQVTM and CDR2 ANQGSEA. This CDR3 is 13 amino acids long. V was clipped by 6 bases and J by 4 bases; unmatched bases: 4. DNA of the CDR3: TGCAGCGTCGGACAGGGGGCCACAGAGACCCAGTACTTC. It codes for CSVGQGATETQYF.

The chain is built from TRBV7-3 and TRBJ2-3; weak D call: TRBD2 (5 bases). Trimming removed 5 bases from V and 1 base from J, with 10 bases in between. The CDR3 has 14 residues. Germline V gene sequence: CDR1 SGHTA, CDR2 FQGTGA. The CDR3, as DNA: TGTGCCAGCAGCACCAACGGGGGCACAGATACGCAGTATTTT. Translating gives CASSTNGGTDTQYF.

The V and J genes are TRBV7-9 and TRBJ2-4; D remains ambiguous. Germline CDR1 and CDR2: SEHNR and FQNEAQ (reference sequence). This CDR3 region has 15 residues. The V end was cut by 5 bases, the J end by 2 bases, with 13 bases between. The CDR3 loop is CASSLLGESKNIQYF. The CDR3 DNA reads as TGTGCCAGCAGCCTCCTAGGAGAGTCCAAAAACATTCAGTACTTC.

The V call is TRBV11-3, the J call TRBJ2-5; no reliable D call. With 1 base removed from V and 2 bases from J, the gap between germline ends came to 8 bases. This CDR3 contains 14 residues. Germline V gives CDR1 SGHNT, CDR2 YENEEA. The CDR3 region has the DNA TGTGCCAGCAGCTTAGGTACAGTGCAAGAGACCCAGTACTTC. Its translation: CASSLGTVQETQYF.

V and J are TRBV6-1 and TRBJ2-7; D is uncertain. CDR1 MNHNS and CDR2 SASEGT come from the germline V gene. The CDR3 totals 11 residues. Between the trimmed V and J ends, which lost 6 bases and 2 bases, there was a span of 5 bases. The chain's CDR3 is CASRQTYEQYF. CDR3 nucleotides: TGTGCCAGCAGACAGACCTACGAGCAGTACTTC.

This chain joins TRBV5-1 and TRBJ2-3; tentative D call: TRBD1 (6 bases). V was clipped by 0 bases and J by 3 bases, with 11 bases between them. Germline V gene lookup returns CDR1 SGHRS and CDR2 YFSETQ. The CDR3 spans 15 residues. CDR3 coding DNA: TGCGCCAGCAGCTTGGGGGGACACGCAACAGATACGCAGTATTTT. The encoded protein is CASSLGGHATDTQYF.

CDR3 bases: TGTGCCAGCAGCTTAGCCCTGACTAGCGGGAGCAATGAGCAGTTCTTC. Its protein is CASSLALTSGSNEQFF. The V and J genes are TRBV7-9 and TRBJ2-1, with 12 bases lining up with TRBD2. With V trimmed by 0 bases and J by 6 bases, 3 bases remained unmatched. The germline V gene encodes CDR1 SEHNR and CDR2 FQNEAQ (reference sequence). The CDR3 totals 16 residues.

This sequence joins TRBV15 and TRBJ2-1; TRBD1 matches at 7 bases. This CDR3 region has 13 residues. The J segment lost 10 bases and the V segment lost 5 bases, leaving 8 bases of the junction unmatched. The germline CDR1 and CDR2 sequences are LNHNV and YYDKDF (reference sequence). CDR3 protein: CATSLVRGGEQFF. Here the CDR3 DNA reads TGTGCCACCAGCCTGGTGAGAGGGGGCGAGCAGTTCTTC. Combining the CDR3 with reference TRBV15 and TRBJ2-1 gives the whole variable domain DAMVIQNPRYQVTQFGKPVTLSCSQTLNHNVMYWYQQKSSQAPKLLFHYYDKDFNNEADTPDNFQSRRPNTSFCFLDIRSPGLGDTAMYLCATSLVRGGEQFFGPGTRLTVL.

This chain connects TRBV19 to TRBJ1-2, with D perhaps matching TRBD1 (5 bases). The CDR3 totals 14 residues. The germline V gene has CDR1 LNHDA and CDR2 SQIVND (reference sequence). Trimming left V 3 bases short and J 8 bases short, with 16 bases between. This CDR3 is CASSINFGALGYTF. Written as DNA, the CDR3 is TGTGCCAGTAGTATTAATTTTGGGGCGCTGGGCTACACCTTC. The whole variable domain, remainder taken from reference TRBV19 and TRBJ1-2, is DGGITQSPKYLFRKEGQNVTLSCEQNLNHDAMYWYRQDPGQGLRLIYYSQIVNDFQKGDIAEGYSVSREKKESFPLTVTSAQKNPTAFYLCASSINFGALGYTFGSGTRLTVV.

This chain links TRBV6-5 with TRBJ2-7; weak D call: TRBD2 (6 bases). CDR1 and CDR2 (germline): MNHEY, SVGAGI. The V end lost 6 bases, the J end lost 2 bases, and 11 bases lay between the germline ends. CDR3 length equals 13 residues. CDR3 region: CASSPPGAYEQYF. The DNA for the CDR3 is TGTGCCAGCAGCCCCCCGGGGGCCTACGAGCAGTACTTC.

The rearrangement joins TRBV15 to TRBJ2-7, with D tentatively TRBD1 (6 bases). The CDR3 is 16 amino acids. Germline CDR1 reads LNHNV; CDR2 reads YYDKDF (reference sequence). The V end was cut by 4 bases, the J end by 0 bases, with 16 bases between. CDR3 nucleotide sequence: TGTGCCACCAGCAAAGGGTGGGGGCTACTCTCCTACGAGCAGTACTTC. As protein: CATSKGWGLLSYEQYF.

This chain joins TRBV5-1 and TRBJ2-4; D perhaps matches TRBD1 (6 bases). Trimming removed 0 bases at V and 7 bases at J, with 11 bases between. Germline V lookup: CDR1 SGHRS, CDR2 YFSETQ. This CDR3 spans 14 amino acids. The DNA for the CDR3 is TGCGCCAGCAGCTTGGAGGGGGATAGGAACATTCAGTACTTC. This codes for CASSLEGDRNIQYF.

This chain connects TRBV19 to TRBJ2-5; D is perhaps TRBD1 (6 bases). The CDR3 is made up of 15 amino acids. The germline V gene encodes CDR1 LNHDA and CDR2 SQIVND (reference sequence). Trimming took 3 bases from V and 5 from J, leaving 16 bases between them. CDR3 nucleotides: TGTGCCAGTAGTATTGTGGGACACCGTGGGGAGACCCAGTACTTC. It yields the protein CASSIVGHRGETQYF.

This chain links TRBV9 with TRBJ2-2; a weak D match, TRBD2 (5 bases). The CDR3 has 15 residues. Germline V gives CDR1 SGDLS, CDR2 YYNGEE. V lost 0 bases to trimming and J lost 6 bases, with 12 bases between them. DNA for the CDR3: TGTGCCAGCAGCGTAGATCGGGTCGGGGCCGGGGAGCTGTTTTTT. As protein: CASSVDRVGAGELFF.

V and J are TRBV7-7 and TRBJ2-5, with D maybe TRBD2 (6 bases). The CDR3 sequence is 14 residues long. From germline, CDR1 is SSHAT and CDR2 FNYEAQ (reference sequence). Trimming left V 5 bases short and J 3 bases short, with 13 bases between. The CDR3 nucleotides read TGTGCCAGCAGCCCGGTGGGGGGTAAAGAGACCCAGTACTTC. Translating gives CASSPVGGKETQYF.

The V and J genes are TRBV21-1 and TRBJ2-1; TRBD2, the table's D call, lacks a check against the DNA. TRBV21-1 is assigned pseudogene status. The CDR3 spans 14 residues. CDR3 DNA sequence: TGTGCCAGCAGCAAAGCCACGGAAGTAGCGGGGCAGTTCTTC. Translation: CASSKATEVAGQFF.

This clone was counted between two and nine times. The rearrangement joins TRBV7-9 to TRBJ1-5; weak D call: TRBD1 (5 bases). The V gene lost 5 bases and the J gene lost 10 bases, with 15 bases spanning the gap. Germline CDR1 and CDR2: SEHNR and FQNEAQ (reference sequence). CDR3 length: 13 amino acids. This CDR3 is CASSPGGIRPQHF. In DNA form, the CDR3 reads TGTGCCAGCAGCCCCGGGGGGATTCGACCCCAGCATTTT.